This entry lists 10 T cell receptor beta chains sequenced from one sample in a study of blood T cell repertoires in COVID-19. Assay used: immunoSEQ multiplex PCR; TCRdb lists only in-frame clones, some missing. The table lists around 400,000 clones, around 87% of them singletons. The sample taken for sequencing was peripheral blood. The source of these receptors is a woman aged 55 to 70 with COVID-19, enrolled during active disease.

The genes are TRBV5-5 and TRBJ1-6, with D hard to call. This CDR3 comprises 13 residues. CDR1 is SGHKS and CDR2 is YYEKEE in the germline V gene (reference sequence). V was clipped by 0 bases and J by 6 bases, with 4 bases between them. The CDR3 DNA is TGTGCCAGCAGCTTGGCCCTTAATTCACCCCTCCACTTT. Its translation is CASSLALNSPLHF.

This chain joins TRBV4-1 and TRBJ1-3; TRBD1 aligns across 9 bases. The CDR3 runs to 17 residues. Germline loops: CDR1 MGHRA, CDR2 YSYEKL. J was trimmed by 3 bases and V by 3 bases; bases with no gene match: 9. The CDR3 loop is CASSQGPDRGSGNTIYF. The CDR3 coding sequence is TGCGCCAGCAGCCAGGGACCGGACAGGGGAAGTGGAAACACCATATATTTT.

The CDR3 reads CASSPGRGARTETQYF. The CDR3 region has the DNA TGTGCCAGCTCACCTGGTCGGGGGGCCCGGACTGAGACCCAGTACTTC. This chain links TRBV18 with TRBJ2-5; D might be TRBD2 (7 bases). The ends were cut back, 3 bases at V and 5 bases at J, with 19 bases in the middle. In germline, CDR1 is KGHSH, CDR2 LQKENI. This CDR3 is built from 16 residues.

This clone was observed a single time. This sequence joins TRBV6-6 and TRBJ2-4, with D possibly being TRBD2 (6 bases). Germline V lookup: CDR1 MNHNY, CDR2 SVGAGI (reference sequence). V was trimmed by 5 bases and J by 1 base, leaving 15 bases between them. The CDR3 has 16 residues. The CDR3 sequence: CASSKQAGGAKNIQYF. In DNA, the CDR3 is TGTGCCAGCAGTAAACAGGCCGGAGGGGCCAAAAACATTCAGTACTTC.

Only a few counts were recorded for this clone. This rearrangement joins TRBV5-1 to TRBJ2-1, with TRBD2 identical over 8 bases. CDR1 and CDR2 from the germline V gene are SGHRS and YFSETQ. CDR3 length equals 14 residues. The V gene end was trimmed by 0 bases and the J gene end by 9 bases; junction bases not matched to a gene: 5. CDR3 nucleotide sequence: TGCGCCAGCAGCTTGGTAGCGGGGACCCCTGAGCAGTTCTTC. Its translation: CASSLVAGTPEQFF.

This clone was counted between two and nine times. This rearrangement joins TRBV12-3 or TRBV12-4 to TRBJ1-3; D is unresolved. The CDR3 totals 13 residues. Trimming cost V 3 bases and J 3 bases, with 6 bases left between them. The CDR3 DNA sequence: TGTGCCAGCAGTTTTAACGGTGGAAACACCATATATTTT. It yields the protein CASSFNGGNTIYF.

This chain connects TRBV18 to TRBJ1-2; weak D call: TRBD1 (5 bases). CDR3 length: 13 amino acids. Germline CDR1 reads KGHSH; CDR2 reads LQKENI. Trimming took off 3 bases at V and 2 bases at J, with 7 bases between the two ends. CDR3 in DNA: TGTGCCAGCTCACCCCAGGGAAACTATGGCTACACCTTC. Amino acid sequence: CASSPQGNYGYTF.

The chain combines TRBV2 with TRBJ2-1; 11 bases fit TRBD1. With V trimmed by 7 bases and J by 11 bases, 10 bases remained unmatched. The length of the CDR3 is 14 residues. Germline V gene data show CDR1 as SNHLY and CDR2 as FYNNEI. The CDR3, as DNA: TGTGCCAGCACCGGACAGGGGGCGCAGAGCAAGCAGTTCTTC. Translation: CASTGQGAQSKQFF.

This chain connects TRBV5-1 to TRBJ2-3; 7 nucleotides match TRBD1. Per germline, CDR1 SGHRS and CDR2 YFSETQ. This CDR3 comprises 14 residues. After removal of 0 bases from V and 9 bases from J, the junction contained 7 bases not matched to a gene. The CDR3 sequence is CASSLGQQGLTQYF. DNA for the CDR3: TGCGCCAGCAGCTTGGGCCAACAGGGGCTCACGCAGTATTTT.

The genes are TRBV6-1 and TRBJ1-6; a weak D match, TRBD1 (5 bases). V gave up 4 bases and J gave up 8 bases, with 18 bases separating them. Germline-derived CDR1 and CDR2 are MNHNS and SASEGT. The CDR3 extends over 16 amino acids. CDR3 amino acids: CASSASPGLGHSPLHF. The CDR3 nucleotides are TGTGCCAGCAGTGCATCTCCGGGACTGGGACATTCACCCCTCCACTTT.